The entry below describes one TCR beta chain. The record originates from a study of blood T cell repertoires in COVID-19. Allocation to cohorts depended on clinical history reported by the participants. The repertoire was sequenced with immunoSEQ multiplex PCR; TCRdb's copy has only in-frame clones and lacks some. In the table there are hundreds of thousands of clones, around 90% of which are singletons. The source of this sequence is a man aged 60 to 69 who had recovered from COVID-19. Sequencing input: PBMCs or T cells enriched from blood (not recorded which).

This CDR3 is CASSPGTANYGYTF. CDR3 DNA sequence: TGTGCCAGCAGCCCAGGGACAGCTAACTATGGCTACACCTTC. V and J are TRBV3-1 (or the pseudogene TRBV3-2) and TRBJ1-2; 7 bases match TRBD1. CDR1 LGHDT and CDR2 YNNKEL come from the germline V gene (reference sequence). This CDR3 is 14 amino acids long. V was clipped by 4 bases and J by 0 bases; unmatched bases: 2.